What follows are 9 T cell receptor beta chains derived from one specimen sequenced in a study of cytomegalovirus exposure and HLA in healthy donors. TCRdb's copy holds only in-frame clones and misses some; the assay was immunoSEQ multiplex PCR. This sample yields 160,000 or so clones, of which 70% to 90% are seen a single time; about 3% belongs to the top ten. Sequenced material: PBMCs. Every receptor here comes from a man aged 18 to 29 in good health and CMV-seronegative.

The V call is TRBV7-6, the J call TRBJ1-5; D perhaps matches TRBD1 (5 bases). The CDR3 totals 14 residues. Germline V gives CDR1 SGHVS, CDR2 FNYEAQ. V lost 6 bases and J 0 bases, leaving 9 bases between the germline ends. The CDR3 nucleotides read TGTGCCAGCAGGTGGGACTATAGCAATCAGCCCCAGCATTTT. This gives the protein CASRWDYSNQPQHF.

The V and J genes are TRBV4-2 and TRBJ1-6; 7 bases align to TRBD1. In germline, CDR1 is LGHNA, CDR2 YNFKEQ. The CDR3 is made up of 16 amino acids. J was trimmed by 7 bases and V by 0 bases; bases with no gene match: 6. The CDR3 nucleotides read TGTGCCAGCAGCCAAGAACAGGGGATGTGGAATTCACCCCTCCACTTT. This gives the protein CASSQEQGMWNSPLHF.

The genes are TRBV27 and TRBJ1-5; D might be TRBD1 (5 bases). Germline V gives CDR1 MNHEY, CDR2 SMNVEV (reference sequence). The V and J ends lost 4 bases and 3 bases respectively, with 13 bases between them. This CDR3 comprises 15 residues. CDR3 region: CASSSGGTYNQPQHF. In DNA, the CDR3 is TGTGCCAGCAGTTCTGGGGGGACCTACAATCAGCCCCAGCATTTT.

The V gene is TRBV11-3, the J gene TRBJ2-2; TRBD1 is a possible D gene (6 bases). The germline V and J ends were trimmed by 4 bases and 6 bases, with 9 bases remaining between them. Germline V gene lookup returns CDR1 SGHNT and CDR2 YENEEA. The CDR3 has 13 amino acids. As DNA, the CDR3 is TGTGCCAGCAGCTCCAGGGGTGCCGGGGAGCTGTTTTTT. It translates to CASSSRGAGELFF.

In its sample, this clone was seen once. CDR3 nucleotides: TGTGCCAGCAGCTTAACGGCGGGGGTGATCTACAATGAGCAGTTCTTC. This sequence encodes CASSLTAGVIYNEQFF. The chain is built from TRBV7-2 and TRBJ2-1; TRBD2 aligns across 7 bases. The V and J ends lost 2 bases and 3 bases, in that order; junction bases with no gene match: 7. This CDR3 is 16 amino acids long. Looked up from germline, CDR1 is SGHTA and CDR2 is FQGNSA.

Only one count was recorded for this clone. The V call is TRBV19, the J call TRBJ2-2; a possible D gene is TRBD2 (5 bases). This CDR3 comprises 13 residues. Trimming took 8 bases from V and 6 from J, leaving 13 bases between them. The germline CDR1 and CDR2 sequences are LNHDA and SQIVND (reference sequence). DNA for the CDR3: TGTGCCAGTCTCGGCGCGGGCCCCGGGGAGCTGTTTTTT. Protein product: CASLGAGPGELFF.

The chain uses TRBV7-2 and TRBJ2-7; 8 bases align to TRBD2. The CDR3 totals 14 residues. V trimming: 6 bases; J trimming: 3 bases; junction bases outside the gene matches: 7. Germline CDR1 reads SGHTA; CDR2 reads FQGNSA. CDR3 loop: CASSPPGLGYEQYF. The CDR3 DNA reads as TGTGCCAGCAGTCCCCCGGGACTAGGCTACGAGCAGTACTTC. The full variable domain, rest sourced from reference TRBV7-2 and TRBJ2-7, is GAGVSQSPSNKVTEKGKDVELRCDPISGHTALYWYRQSLGQGLEFLIYFQGNSAPDKSGLPSDRFSAERTGGSVSTLTIQRTQQEDSAVYLCASSPPGLGYEQYFGPGTRLTVT.

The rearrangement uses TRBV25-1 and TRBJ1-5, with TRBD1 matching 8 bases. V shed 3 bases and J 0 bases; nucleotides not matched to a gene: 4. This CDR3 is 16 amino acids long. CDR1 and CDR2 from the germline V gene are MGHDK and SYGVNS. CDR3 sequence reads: CASSDGQGYSNQPQHF. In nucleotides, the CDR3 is TGTGCCAGCAGTGATGGACAGGGCTATAGCAATCAGCCCCAGCATTTT.

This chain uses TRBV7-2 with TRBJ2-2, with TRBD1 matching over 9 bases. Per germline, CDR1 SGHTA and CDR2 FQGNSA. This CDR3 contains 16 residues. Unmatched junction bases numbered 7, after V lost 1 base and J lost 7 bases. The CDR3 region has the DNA TGTGCCAGCAGCTTAGTACAGGGGGCGCGAGGCGGGGAGCTGTTTTTT. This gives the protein CASSLVQGARGGELFF.